These 32 T cell receptor beta chains were sequenced from one sample in a study of shared clonotypes between healthy human individuals (TCRdb year 2020). The library was produced with the immunoSEQ multiplex PCR assay. TCRdb mirrors the immuneACCESS table, restricted to in-frame sequences. Some clones are absent from its copies; in checked studies, under half trace to an unresolved V gene, and the reason for the others is unknown. A total of about 700,000 clones appear in this sample, about 91% of them only once. Together, the top ten hold roughly 24% of the sample. CD8 naive samples were CD45RO-negative cells positively selected for CCR7, giving a CD45RA+CCR7+ population that excluded TemRA cells. Sequenced sample: naive CD8+ T cells sorted from blood. Sample cell subset or site, as interpreted from the label and publication: CD45RA+CCR7+. The receptors were gathered from a man aged 30-40 years in good health.

The chain uses TRBV7-8 and TRBJ2-2; no firm D call. Per the germline V gene, CDR1 is SGHVS and CDR2 is FQNEAQ. CDR3 length: 15 residues. The germline V and J ends were trimmed by 7 bases and 3 bases, with 15 bases remaining between them. This chain's CDR3 is CASIKSTLDTGELFF. The CDR3 nucleotides read TGTGCCAGCATCAAATCCACGCTGGACACCGGGGAGCTGTTTTTT.

Worth noting for this clone: This sample includes further DNA sequences coding for the same CDR3. This rearrangement joins TRBV28 to TRBJ1-4; D ambiguous. Trimming pared 3 bases from V and 3 bases from J, leaving 5 bases between. The CDR3 covers 13 residues. In germline, CDR1 is MDHEN, CDR2 SYDVKM. This CDR3 reads CASSFRPNEKLFF. The CDR3 nucleotides read TGTGCCAGCAGTTTTAGACCTAATGAAAAACTGTTTTTT. Full variable domain (rest looked up from reference TRBV28 and TRBJ1-4): DVKVTQSSRYLVKRTGEKVFLECVQDMDHENMFWYRQDPGLGLRLIYFSYDVKMKEKGDIPEGYSVSREKKERFSLILESASTNQTSMYLCASSFRPNEKLFFGSGTQLSVL.

The chain uses TRBV29-1 and TRBJ2-3; D may be TRBD2 (6 bases). Trimming pared 2 bases from V and 3 bases from J, leaving 21 bases between. Germline CDR1 is SQVTM and CDR2 is ANQGSEA. This CDR3 comprises 17 residues. CDR3 sequence: CSVENSGYRGRTDTQYF. In nucleotides, the CDR3 is TGCAGCGTTGAAAATAGCGGATATCGGGGGAGGACAGATACGCAGTATTTT.

A word on this clone: The junction differs from germline at one of its ends, possibly a read error. The chain joins TRBV7-7 to TRBJ2-5; D may match TRBD1 or TRBD2 (5 bases each). CDR1 and CDR2 from the germline V gene are SSHAT and FNYEAQ (reference sequence). The CDR3 totals 15 residues. In DNA form, the CDR3 reads TGTGCTAGCAGCCCCACATTGGGGGTTTGGGAGACCCAGTACTTC. Translated, it gives CASSPTLGVWETQYF.

The chain links TRBV28 to TRBJ2-3; perhaps TRBD2 as D (7 bases). The CDR3 totals 16 residues. Germline lookup yields CDR1 MDHEN and CDR2 SYDVKM. Trimming left V 0 bases short and J 2 bases short, with 12 bases between. The CDR3: CASSLWGGGATDTQYF. CDR3 nucleotides: TGTGCCAGCAGTTTATGGGGAGGGGGGGCCACAGATACGCAGTATTTT.

The rearrangement uses TRBV4-3 and TRBJ2-1; maybe TRBD2 (6 bases). Looked up from germline, CDR1 is LGHNA and CDR2 is YSLEER. Trimming stripped 1 base from V and 7 bases from J, with 14 bases between. The CDR3 covers 15 residues. As DNA, the CDR3 is TGCGCCAGCAGCCAAGGGGCTAGCGCGCTAAATGAGCAGTTCTTC. Translated, it gives CASSQGASALNEQFF.

This clone was detected a few times. The chain links TRBV7-9 to TRBJ1-3; D is ambiguous. Trimming took 4 bases from V and 4 from J, leaving 8 bases between them. Germline CDR1 is SEHNR and CDR2 is FQNEAQ (reference sequence). This CDR3 spans 13 amino acids. CDR3 DNA sequence: TGTGCCAGCAGCTCCACGACAGGAAACACCATATATTTT. It encodes CASSSTTGNTIYF.

The rearrangement links TRBV2 to TRBJ2-2, with D perhaps matching TRBD2 (5 bases). In germline, CDR1 is SNHLY, CDR2 FYNNEI. Trimming removed 0 bases at V and 4 bases at J, with 15 bases between. The CDR3 has 17 residues. DNA for the CDR3: TGTGCCAGCAGTGAAGCGCGTAGTGGCGGGTCCACCGGGGAGCTGTTTTTT. Protein: CASSEARSGGSTGELFF.

This chain uses TRBV19 with TRBJ1-1; D unclear. CDR3 length equals 12 residues. Germline CDR1 LNHDA, CDR2 SQIVND (reference sequence). V shed 3 bases and J shed 5 bases, with 7 bases lying between them. CDR3 in amino acids: CASSMIGTEAFF. The CDR3 bases are TGTGCCAGTAGTATGATAGGGACTGAAGCTTTCTTT.

Regarding this clone: At one boundary the junction diverges from the germline segment, which might be a read error. This chain joins TRBV7-8 and TRBJ2-3, with 10 positions matching TRBD2. The CDR3 sequence is 16 residues long. The V gene's germline CDR1 is SGHVS and CDR2 FQNEAQ. CDR3 sequence: CASSLAVSGGIFSANF. CDR3 sequence (DNA): TGTGCCAGCAGCTTAGCTGTTAGCGGGGGGATCTTCTCGGCCAATTTT.

This clone was seen just once. Here the CDR3 reads CASSSRVSSGNTIYF. The DNA for the CDR3 is TGTGCCAGCAGTTCTAGGGTTTCCTCTGGAAACACCATATATTTT. The J gene is TRBJ1-3, the V gene TRBV7-2; D unclear. Germline loops: CDR1 SGHTA, CDR2 FQGNSA. Trimming shortened V by 6 bases and J by 0 bases, and 12 bases separated the two germline ends. The CDR3 sequence is 15 residues long.

The V call is TRBV28, the J call TRBJ1-5, with unresolved D. The V gene lost 5 bases and the J gene lost 4 bases, with 21 bases spanning the gap. This CDR3 comprises 17 residues. CDR1 and CDR2 from the germline V gene are MDHEN and SYDVKM. The CDR3 bases are TGTGCCAGCAGTCCCTCGATGATAGGGAGCCCAAATCAGCCCCAGCATTTT. It translates to CASSPSMIGSPNQPQHF.

The chain has TRBV10-2 and TRBJ1-1; D remains ambiguous. Germline values: CDR1 WSHSY, CDR2 SAAADI. The length of the CDR3 is 13 residues. Trimming pared 3 bases from V and 5 bases from J, leaving 10 bases between. The CDR3 nucleotides read TGCGCCAGCAGTGATGGGGTCGGGACTGAAGCTTTCTTT. It encodes CASSDGVGTEAFF.

The chain links TRBV2 to TRBJ1-1; unclear D gene. The CDR3 runs 11 residues. In germline, CDR1 is SNHLY, CDR2 FYNNEI. V shed 8 bases and J shed 11 bases, with 15 bases lying between them. The CDR3 here is CASFSGRRAFF. The CDR3 DNA reads TGTGCCAGCTTTTCCGGGAGGCGTGCTTTCTTT. The full variable domain, completed using reference TRBV2 and TRBJ1-1, is EPEVTQTPSHQVTQMGQEVILRCVPISNHLYFYWYRQILGQKVEFLVSFYNNEISEKSEIFDDQFSVERPDGSNFTLKIRSTKLEDSAMYFCASFSGRRAFFGQGTRLTVV.

This chain connects TRBV9 to TRBJ2-1, with D perhaps TRBD2 (7 bases). V dropped 3 bases and J dropped 2 bases, with 12 bases sitting between them. This CDR3 is 15 amino acids long. Germline V CDR1 and CDR2: SGDLS, YYNGEE. The CDR3 DNA sequence: TGTGCCAGCAGCGACCGGGGGGCGGCCTACAATGAGCAGTTCTTC. The encoded protein is CASSDRGAAYNEQFF.

The rearrangement links TRBV10-3 to TRBJ1-1; 8 nucleotides align to TRBD1. Trimming took 5 bases from V and 4 from J; bases not matched to a gene: 6. CDR3 length equals 14 residues. The germline CDR1 and CDR2 sequences are ENHRY and SYGVKD. The CDR3 is CAISTGQGVTEAFF. CDR3 coding DNA: TGTGCCATCAGTACCGGACAGGGAGTCACTGAAGCTTTCTTT.

This clone was counted between two and nine times. V is TRBV7-8 and J is TRBJ2-1, with 9 positions matching TRBD1. Trimming took 2 bases from V and 4 from J; bases not matched to a gene: 3. The CDR3 sequence is 15 residues long. Germline loops: CDR1 SGHVS, CDR2 FQNEAQ. The CDR3 nucleotides read TGTGCCAGCAGCTTATCCGGACAGGGGTACAATGAGCAGTTCTTC. Translation: CASSLSGQGYNEQFF.

The gene calls are TRBV4-1 and TRBJ1-1; D is ambiguous. The CDR3 contains 15 residues. Looked up from germline, CDR1 is MGHRA and CDR2 is YSYEKL. V shed 1 base and J shed 1 base, with 10 bases lying between them. The chain's CDR3 is CASSQVRSENTEAFF. The CDR3 region has the DNA TGCGCCAGCAGCCAAGTGCGCAGCGAGAACACTGAAGCTTTCTTT.

The rearrangement uses TRBV4-3 and TRBJ2-1; D unresolved. From germline, CDR1 is LGHNA and CDR2 YSLEER. The V and J ends lost 0 bases and 0 bases respectively, with 6 bases between them. There are 15 residues in the CDR3. The CDR3 coding sequence is TGCGCCAGCAGCCAAGATACCGTCTCCTACAATGAGCAGTTCTTC. Protein product: CASSQDTVSYNEQFF.

J is TRBJ2-1 and V is TRBV27, with 7 nucleotides matching TRBD1. Germline V gene sequence: CDR1 MNHEY, CDR2 SMNVEV (reference sequence). After removal of 4 bases from V and 9 bases from J, the junction contained 12 bases not matched to a gene. The CDR3 has 15 residues. This CDR3 reads CASSSLGTVTIEQFF. In DNA form, the CDR3 reads TGTGCCAGCAGTTCCCTCGGGACAGTAACCATTGAGCAGTTCTTC.

This clone appeared a few times. V gene TRBV5-6 combines with J gene TRBJ2-7; tentatively, D is TRBD1 (5 bases). The CDR3 length is 13 residues. Germline V CDR1 and CDR2: SGHDT, YYEEEE. Trimming cost V 4 bases and J 5 bases, with 13 bases left between them. The chain's CDR3 is CASSPLLGHEQYF. The CDR3 region has the DNA TGTGCCAGCAGCCCATTGTTGGGGCACGAGCAGTACTTC.

Remarks on this clone: Its ends do not fully match the called genes, so a read error is possible. The chain uses TRBV25-1 and TRBJ2-1; D is unresolved. CDR1 and CDR2 from the germline V gene are MGHDK and SYGVNS. The CDR3 extends over 12 amino acids. The CDR3 loop reads CASSELGGEQFF. DNA for the CDR3: TGTGCCAGCAGCGAATTAGGTGGTGAGCAGTTCTTC. The entire variable domain, with the rest obtained from reference TRBV25-1 and TRBJ2-1, is as follows: EADIYQTPRYLVIGTGKKITLECSQTMGHDKMYWYQQDPGMELHLIHYSYGVNSTEKGDLSSESTVSRIRTEHFPLTLESARPSHTSQYLCASSELGGEQFFGPGTRLTVL.

V usage is TRBV30 and J usage is TRBJ1-4; D not certain. The CDR3 loop spans 14 amino acids. V was shortened by 2 bases and J by 10 bases, with 17 bases between the two germline ends. Per germline, CDR1 GTSNPN and CDR2 SVGIG (reference sequence). CDR3 amino acids: CAWSMKGDGGKLFF. The DNA of the CDR3 is TGTGCCTGGAGTATGAAGGGTGACGGCGGAAAACTGTTTTTT.

The chain employs TRBV4-1 and TRBJ2-3, with TRBD2 identical over 7 bases. V lost 4 bases, J lost 5 bases, and 12 bases stayed unmatched. Germline assignment: CDR1 MGHRA and CDR2 YSYEKL. The CDR3 loop spans 16 amino acids. CDR3 coding DNA: TGCGCCAGCAGCCTCTGGGCTAGCGGAGGTCAAGATACGCAGTATTTT. This encodes CASSLWASGGQDTQYF.

This clone was detected a few times. This sequence joins TRBV6-5 and TRBJ2-7; D may be TRBD2 (5 bases). This CDR3 spans 13 amino acids. Per germline, CDR1 MNHEY and CDR2 SVGAGI. V was clipped by 2 bases and J by 3 bases, with 8 bases between them. The CDR3 region has the DNA TGTGCCAGCAGTTACCGCGACTACTACGAGCAGTACTTC. Protein: CASSYRDYYEQYF.

A few counts support this clone. This sequence joins TRBV7-6 and TRBJ1-1, with 10 bases identical to TRBD1. This CDR3 has 16 residues. Germline CDR1 reads SGHVS; CDR2 reads FNYEAQ. Germline trimming cut 4 bases from V and 1 base from J; bases unmatched to any gene: 6. CDR3 nucleotides: TGTGCCAGCAGCTCCGGGACAGGGGACGGGAACACTGAAGCTTTCTTT. It translates to CASSSGTGDGNTEAFF.

The chain employs TRBV19 and TRBJ2-3; 9 positions match TRBD1. Germline V gene data show CDR1 as LNHDA and CDR2 as SQIVND (reference sequence). V lost 5 bases to trimming and J lost 0 bases; unmatched junction nucleotides: 3. This CDR3 is 15 amino acids long. This CDR3 reads CASSPGQGSTDTQYF. The CDR3, as DNA: TGTGCCAGTAGTCCGGGACAGGGTAGCACAGATACGCAGTATTTT.

The chain has TRBV27 and TRBJ2-7; 10 positions agree with TRBD1. Germline V gene lookup returns CDR1 MNHEY and CDR2 SMNVEV (reference sequence). CDR3 length: 15 residues. The J segment lost 2 bases and the V segment lost 5 bases, leaving 6 bases of the junction unmatched. This chain's CDR3 is CASSRPGQGAYEQYF. The CDR3 nucleotides are TGTGCCAGCAGTAGACCCGGACAGGGGGCCTACGAGCAGTACTTC.

A word on this clone: One end of the junction does not line up with germline, which may come from a read error. This chain links TRBV7-7 with TRBJ2-5, with TRBD1 matching over 12 bases. The length of the CDR3 is 16 residues. Germline loops: CDR1 SSHAT, CDR2 FNYEAQ (reference sequence). The CDR3 nucleotides are TGTGCTAGCAGGCGCGGGACAGGGGGCCACCAAGAGACCCAGTACTTC. This translates into CASRRGTGGHQETQYF. Full variable domain (rest looked up from reference TRBV7-7 and TRBJ2-5): GAGVSQSPRYKVTKRGQDVTLRCDPISSHATLYWYQQALGQGPEFLTYFNYEAQPDKSGLPSDRFSAERPEGSISTLTIQRTEQRDSAMYRCASRRGTGGHQETQYFGPGTRLLVL.

The chain has TRBV9 and TRBJ2-1; 11 positions agree with TRBD2. J lost 3 bases, V lost 3 bases, and 11 bases had no gene match. CDR1 is SGDLS, CDR2 YYNGEE, per germline. The CDR3 consists of 18 residues. The CDR3 protein is CASSGSLTSGGDYNEQFF. The CDR3 nucleotides read TGTGCCAGCAGCGGATCACTCACTAGCGGGGGAGACTACAATGAGCAGTTCTTC. Filled out from reference TRBV9 and TRBJ2-1, the complete variable domain reads DSGVTQTPKHLITATGQRVTLRCSPRSGDLSVYWYQQSLDQGLQFLIQYYNGEERAKGNILERFSAQQFPDLHSELNLSSLELGDSALYFCASSGSLTSGGDYNEQFFGPGTRLTVL.

Only one count was recorded for this clone. The V call is TRBV5-1, the J call TRBJ2-7; TRBD1 matches 10 bases. V gave up 3 bases and J gave up 0 bases; unmatched junction bases: 9. Germline loops: CDR1 SGHRS, CDR2 YFSETQ. The CDR3 sequence is 17 residues long. The CDR3 sequence is CASSSSPGTGVSYEQYF. CDR3 nucleotides: TGCGCCAGCAGCTCCTCTCCCGGGACAGGGGTCTCCTACGAGCAGTACTTC.

The chain uses TRBV29-1 and TRBJ2-1; D is uncertain. V lost 2 bases and J 7 bases, leaving 0 bases between the germline ends. This CDR3 has 9 amino acids. Germline V gene lookup returns CDR1 SQVTM and CDR2 ANQGSEA. CDR3 sequence reads: CSVENEQFF. DNA of the CDR3: TGCAGCGTTGAAAATGAGCAGTTCTTC.